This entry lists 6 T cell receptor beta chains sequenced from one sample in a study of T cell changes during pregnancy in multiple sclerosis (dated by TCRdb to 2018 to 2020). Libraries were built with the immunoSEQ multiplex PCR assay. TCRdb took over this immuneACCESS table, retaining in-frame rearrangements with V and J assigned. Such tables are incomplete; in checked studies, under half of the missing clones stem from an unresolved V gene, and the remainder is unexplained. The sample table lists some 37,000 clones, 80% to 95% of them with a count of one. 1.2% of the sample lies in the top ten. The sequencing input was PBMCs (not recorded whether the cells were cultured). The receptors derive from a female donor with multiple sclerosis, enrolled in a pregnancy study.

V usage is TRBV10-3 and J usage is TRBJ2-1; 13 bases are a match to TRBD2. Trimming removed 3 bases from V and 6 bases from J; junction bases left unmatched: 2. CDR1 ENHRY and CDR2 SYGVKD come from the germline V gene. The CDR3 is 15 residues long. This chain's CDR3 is CAISEGTSGINEQFF. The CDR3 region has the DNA TGTGCCATCAGTGAAGGGACTAGCGGGATCAATGAGCAGTTCTTC.

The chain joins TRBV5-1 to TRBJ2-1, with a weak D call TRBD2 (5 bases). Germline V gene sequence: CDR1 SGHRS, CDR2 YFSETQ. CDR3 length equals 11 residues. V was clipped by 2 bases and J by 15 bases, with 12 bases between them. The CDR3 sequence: CASSLSEARFF. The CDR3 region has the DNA TGCGCCAGCAGCTTATCGGAGGCCAGGTTCTTC.

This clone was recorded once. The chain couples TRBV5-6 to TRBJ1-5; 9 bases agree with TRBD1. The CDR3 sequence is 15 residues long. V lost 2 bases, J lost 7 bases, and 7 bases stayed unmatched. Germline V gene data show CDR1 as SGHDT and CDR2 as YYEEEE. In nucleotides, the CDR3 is TGTGCCAGCAGCTTTGGGTGGACAGGGGCACAGCCCCAGCATTTT. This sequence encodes CASSFGWTGAQPQHF.

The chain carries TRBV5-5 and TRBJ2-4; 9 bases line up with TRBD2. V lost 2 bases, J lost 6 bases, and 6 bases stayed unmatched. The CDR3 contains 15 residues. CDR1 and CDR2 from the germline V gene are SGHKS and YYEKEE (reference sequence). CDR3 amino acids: CASSFSGSGGNIQYF. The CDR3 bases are TGTGCCAGCAGCTTTAGCGGGAGTGGGGGAAACATTCAGTACTTC.

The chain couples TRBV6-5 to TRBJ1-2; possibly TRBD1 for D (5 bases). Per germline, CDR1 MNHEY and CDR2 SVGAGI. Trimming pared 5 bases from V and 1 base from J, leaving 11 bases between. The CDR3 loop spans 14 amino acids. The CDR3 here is CASSRIQGNYGYTF. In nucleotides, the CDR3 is TGTGCCAGCAGTCGGATTCAGGGTAACTATGGCTACACCTTC.

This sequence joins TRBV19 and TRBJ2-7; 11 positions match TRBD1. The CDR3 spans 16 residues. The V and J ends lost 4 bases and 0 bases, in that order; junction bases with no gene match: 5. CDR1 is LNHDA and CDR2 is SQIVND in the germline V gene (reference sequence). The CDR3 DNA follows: TGTGCCAGTAGTAGCGCGGGACAGGGGGTCTCCTACGAGCAGTACTTC. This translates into CASSSAGQGVSYEQYF. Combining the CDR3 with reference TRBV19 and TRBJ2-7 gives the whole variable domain DGGITQSPKYLFRKEGQNVTLSCEQNLNHDAMYWYRQDPGQGLRLIYYSQIVNDFQKGDIAEGYSVSREKKESFPLTVTSAQKNPTAFYLCASSSAGQGVSYEQYFGPGTRLTVT.